The sequence of this T cell receptor beta chain was determined in a study of blood T cell repertoires in COVID-19. Overall study: Sites in the United States, Italy and Spain provided acute and convalescent COVID-19 samples. In each case, the material was cDNA or gDNA derived from T cells, B-cell-depleted T cells, or PBMCs.

Original processing methods: Amplification of reference gene primers was used by the study to estimate nucleated cell counts. The method was immunoSEQ multiplex PCR; TCRdb's version includes in-frame clones alone and lacks a portion of them. That table is the source of V, J and clone size, and D and trimming were worked out from the DNA. The table shows tens of thousands of clones, with roughly 90% occurring only once. The germline V gene has CDR1 SGHTA and CDR2 FQGNSA. This CDR3 contains 14 residues. Trimming removed 6 bases at V and 2 bases at J, with 14 bases between. The chain couples TRBV7-2 to TRBJ2-7; possible D gene TRBD2, 6 bases. The sample comprised peripheral blood. The source of this sequence is a human donor with active COVID-19. The donor label of this sample is uncertain. Here the CDR3 reads CASRRPGLPYEQYF. The CDR3 DNA follows: TGTGCCAGCAGACGTCCGGGACTTCCCTACGAGCAGTACTTC.